This record looks at one T cell receptor (beta chain) sequence and its context. The clone's antigen remains unknown. No base-level quality is on record; no much larger clone is a single base apart. These data are taken from a study of T cells in Graves' hyperthyroidism and ophthalmopathy (dated by TCRdb to about 2019). The study in broad terms: Peripheral blood was collected at initial diagnosis, before any treatment. To identify TCR V-J signatures that set the groups apart, the researchers used a discovery cohort of about a hundred patients, made up of about 44 with Graves' ophthalmopathy and 55 to 65 with stable Graves' hyperthyroidism. Whether ophthalmopathy could be predicted prospectively was tested in an independent validation cohort made up of under 20 hyperthyroidism patients plus 17 patients who later progressed to ophthalmopathy. The 100 discovery patients were randomly split 7:3 into training and test sets. Thyroid tissue and blood T-cell repertoires from six Graves' hyperthyroidism patients were also compared in the study. Following sampling, methimazole starting at 30 mg daily was given to hyperthyroidism patients, and high-dose intravenous methylprednisolone was given to ophthalmopathy patients. TCR Vbeta CDR3 sequencing of around 130 peripheral blood samples (approximately 44 ophthalmopathy, 75 or so hyperthyroidism and approximately 17 progressor patients) is reported in the paper. Here is what the overall study found, with its caveats: A 13 V-J signature model separated ophthalmopathy from stable hyperthyroidism, with around 91% sensitivity and 81% to 82% specificity in cross-validation and 80%/75% in testing. No statistical method was used to fix the sample size in advance, and group allocation was not hidden from the investigators. During validation, the model predicted progression to ophthalmopathy a median of roughly 7.1 months ahead of onset, with almost 71% sensitivity and around 72% specificity. Most expanded thyroid clonotypes (frequency above 0.001) were also detected in blood, suggesting blood repertoires may reflect thyroid immune responses.

The TCR beta CDR3 regions were amplified from RNA transcripts. The first round of RT-PCR for the TCR CDR3 was performed with the HTBI primer set and the Qiagen OneStep RT-PCR kit. Libraries were constructed in a second round of multiplex PCR, after which size selection and purification were carried out. Paired-end sequencing of the libraries was performed with 100 bp reads on an Illumina HiSeq2000. The published analysis was carried out like this. SOAPnuke was used to process the raw data, with reads discarded if the reads contained adapters or uncalled bases, had a mean Phred below 15, or lacked an exact constant-primer or identifier match. High-quality paired reads were merged with COPE v1.2.5, and unique nucleotide sequences were defined as clonotypes. MiTCR v1.1 was used to align clonotypes to the IMGT TRBV, TRBD and TRBJ reference segments. The analysis was restricted to V-J combinations with a frequency above 0.0001, which together covered 99.2% of the repertoires. A TCS score was defined as the ratio of F50 (clonal expansion) to E x V (chaos), with BLOSUM62-based TCRdist applied between CDR3 peptides within each V-J. Welch's t-statistics and random forest reduced around 520 V-J features to 13, which were used in a naive Bayes classifier (R e1071). The public reads were reprocessed in TCRdb via fastp at Q25 and MiXCR, keeping in-frame beta chains. Entries are consolidated by CDR3 protein sequence, retaining the most common genes and DNA. The V and J calls and clone size are TCRdb's, not the authors'. The table for this sample lists about 640,000 distinct CDR3 sequences; less than 25% of them were counted only once. The ten top clones hold around a third of the sample.

The CDR3 covers 13 residues, taking in both the cysteine and the phenylalanine. Here the CDR3 DNA is all that survives: 39 bases in frame from base 1. V was cut back by 2 bases and J by 2 bases, leaving a gap of 10 bases between them. From a lookup of the germline V gene (reference sequence), CDR1 and CDR2 are DFQATT and SNEGSKA. Ophthalmopathy patients had moderately to severely active disease, with a Clinical Activity Score of 3 or more, a NOSPECS grade of 4 or more, and a disease duration of less than 3 months. Patients with uncontrolled infections, other autoimmune diseases, pregnancy or lactation were excluded. Diagnoses were established on the basis of clinical symptoms, serum thyroxine and TRAb, thyroid ultrasound, and orbital computed tomography. Ficoll-Paque density gradient centrifugation was used to isolate PBMCs from around 9.1 ml of fresh peripheral blood. Total RNA was extracted with Trizol reagent, and quality was checked on an Agilent 2100 Bioanalyzer.

This clonotype was obtained from a man aged 30 to 45 with Graves' ophthalmopathy. The sequence is built from TRBV20-1 and TRBJ2-7; there is no confident call for the D gene. Sequences were obtained from blood. The DNA is TGCAGTGCTAGATCCGGGTCGACCTACGAGCAGTACTTC. Translated, this gives CSARSGSTYEQYF.